The 2 T cell receptor beta chains below were found in one sample sequenced in a study of cytomegalovirus exposure and HLA in healthy donors. The PCR employed 60 Vbeta primers together with 13 Jbeta primers. The data were produced by immunoSEQ multiplex PCR, yet TCRdb's version contains in-frame clones alone and is incomplete. The sample consists of over 110,000 clones, around 80% of them appearing once. Input material: PBMCs. These receptor sequences come from a male donor in good health and CMV-seropositive.

The CDR3 sequence: CASSFGTEEDTEAFF. The DNA of the CDR3 is TGTGCCAGCAGCTTCGGGACAGAAGAAGACACTGAAGCTTTCTTT. The rearrangement links TRBV13 to TRBJ1-1; 7 bases line up with TRBD1. V dropped 3 bases and J dropped 3; count of bases not matched to a gene: 7. Germline CDR1 PRHDT, CDR2 FYEKMQ (reference sequence). The CDR3 loop spans 15 amino acids. Filled out from reference TRBV13 and TRBJ1-1, the complete variable domain reads AAGVIQSPRHLIKEKRETATLKCYPIPRHDTVYWYQQGPGQDPQFLISFYEKMQSDKGSIPDRFSAQQFSDYHSELNMSSLELGDSALYFCASSFGTEEDTEAFFGQGTRLTVV.

This clone turned up a few times. The chain recombines TRBV5-1 with TRBJ2-7; possibly TRBD1 for D (6 bases). V was trimmed by 4 bases and J by 3 bases, leaving 14 bases between them. Germline assignment: CDR1 SGHRS and CDR2 YFSETQ. CDR3 length: 14 residues. The chain's CDR3 is CASSPWTESYEQYF. Here the CDR3 DNA reads TGCGCCAGCAGCCCCTGGACAGAGAGCTACGAGCAGTACTTC. Complete variable domain (other parts from reference TRBV5-1 and TRBJ2-7): KAGVTQTPRYLIKTRGQQVTLSCSPISGHRSVSWYQQTPGQGLQFLFEYFSETQRNKGNFPGRFSGRQFSNSRSEMNVSTLELGDSALYLCASSPWTESYEQYFGPGTRLTVT.